Below are 22 T cell receptor beta chains sequenced from a single sample in a study of blood T cells in healthy people across ages. Together with a sample-barcoded 5' primer, a J-beta primer mix was included in a second PCR lasting about 6 to 11 cycles. TCRdb re-derived calls from the 5' RACE reads in MiXCR, one entry per CDR3 protein. The repertoire holds roughly 1,800,000 distinct CDR3 sequences, with 49% as singletons. Input material: blood. Receptors originate from a woman aged 40 to 55 in good health.

This clonotype was counted between two and nine times. This rearrangement joins TRBV6-2 or TRBV6-3 to TRBJ2-1, with TRBD1 identical over 8 bases. The CDR3 totals 13 residues. V shed 6 bases and J 5 bases; nucleotides not matched to a gene: 3. The germline CDR1 and CDR2 sequences are MNHEY and SVGEGT. Here the CDR3 reads CASRTTGDNEQFF. CDR3 in DNA: TGTGCCAGCAGAACGACAGGGGACAATGAGCAGTTCTTC.

The chain is built from TRBV11-2 and TRBJ2-3, with TRBD1 matching 7 bases. The J segment lost 2 bases and the V segment lost 5 bases, leaving 4 bases of the junction unmatched. The CDR3 extends over 14 amino acids. CDR1 and CDR2 (germline): SGHAT, FQNNGV. In nucleotides, the CDR3 is TGTGCCAGCAGCGAGGGGACAGACACAGATACGCAGTATTTT. Its protein product is CASSEGTDTDTQYF.

The gene calls are TRBV20-1 and TRBJ2-1; D might be TRBD1 (6 bases). This CDR3 has 13 amino acids. V lost 0 bases and J lost 10, with 13 bases in between. Germline CDR1 reads DFQATT; CDR2 reads SNEGSKA (reference sequence). In nucleotides, the CDR3 is TGCAGTGCTAGAGAGCCCACAGGGATGGAGCAGTTCTTC. Its translation: CSAREPTGMEQFF.

This clonotype has only a few counts. This chain links TRBV9 with TRBJ2-4, with 10 bases fitting TRBD1. CDR1 is SGDLS and CDR2 is YYNGEE in the germline V gene. Trimming removed 3 bases from V and 3 bases from J; junction bases left unmatched: 3. CDR3 length: 15 residues. CDR3: CASSATGGVKNIQYF. As DNA, the CDR3 is TGTGCCAGCAGCGCGACAGGGGGCGTCAAAAACATTCAGTACTTC.

This clonotype was recorded a few times. This chain connects TRBV27 to TRBJ2-5; perhaps TRBD1 as D (6 bases). The CDR3 extends over 16 amino acids. Trimming removed 6 bases from V and 0 bases from J, with 17 bases in between. Germline CDR1 is MNHEY and CDR2 is SMNVEV (reference sequence). The CDR3 DNA follows: TGTGCCAGCAGACCGGACAGCCAAATTTACCAAGAGACCCAGTACTTC. Translating it yields CASRPDSQIYQETQYF.

This clonotype was found a few times. V and J are TRBV20-1 and TRBJ1-1; D uncertain. Trimming cost V 4 bases and J 1 base, with 16 bases left between them. CDR3 length: 15 residues. Germline assignment: CDR1 DFQATT and CDR2 SNEGSKA (reference sequence). The CDR3 DNA follows: TGCAGTGCTACCCCCTCATTTGCAGCGAACACTGAAGCTTTCTTT. Translating it yields CSATPSFAANTEAFF.

The chain employs TRBV20-1 and TRBJ2-5; D is possibly TRBD1 or TRBD2 (5 bases each). CDR3 size: 14 residues. V lost 2 bases and J 1 base, leaving 11 bases between the germline ends. CDR1 is DFQATT, CDR2 SNEGSKA, per germline (reference sequence). The CDR3 reads CSARHGAAQETQYF. CDR3 DNA: TGCAGTGCTAGACACGGGGCTGCCCAAGAGACCCAGTACTTC.

This clonotype was counted a few times. The genes are TRBV6-6 and TRBJ2-5, with D possibly matching TRBD2 (6 bases). The assigned J gene may be wrong: the sequence end matches TRBJ2-7 better. The germline V gene encodes CDR1 MNHNY and CDR2 SVGAGI (reference sequence). CDR3 length: 14 residues. CDR3 coding DNA: TGTGCCAGCAGTGACGTCTCTAGCGCCGTCGAGCAGTACTTC. As protein: CASSDVSSAVEQYF.

The rearrangement uses TRBV29-1 and TRBJ2-7, with 10 bases identical to TRBD1. J lost 4 bases, V lost 4 bases, and 4 bases had no gene match. In germline, CDR1 is SQVTM, CDR2 ANQGSEA. The CDR3 has 13 residues. DNA for the CDR3: TGCAGCGTTGGTTTGGGACAGGGGTACGAGCAGTACTTC. Translation gives CSVGLGQGYEQYF.

In its sample, this clonotype was seen a few times. V usage is TRBV7-6 and J usage is TRBJ2-7, with D tentatively TRBD1 or TRBD2 (7 bases each). The CDR3 has 17 amino acids. V was clipped by 1 base and J by 4 bases, with 20 bases between them. Germline V gene sequence: CDR1 SGHVS, CDR2 FNYEAQ. CDR3 residues: CASSLVAGGGRGYEQYF. As DNA, the CDR3 is TGTGCCAGCAGCTTAGTCGCAGGGGGGGGAAGAGGTTACGAGCAGTACTTC.

With respect to this clonotype: An end of the junction differs from the germline gene, which may be a read error. The chain is built from TRBV24-1 and TRBJ2-1, with 10 bases aligning to TRBD2. The CDR3 has 15 residues. Germline CDR1 and CDR2: KGHDR and SFDVKD. CDR3 loop: CAASDTTSGDYEQFF. The CDR3 region has the DNA TGTGCCGCCAGTGATACTACTAGCGGGGACTATGAGCAGTTCTTC.

CDR3 loop: CAISESPGWGLFF. The CDR3 nucleotides are TGTGCCATCAGTGAGTCTCCGGGGTGGGGACTGTTTTTT. The V call is TRBV10-3, the J call TRBJ1-4; D gene uncertain. The CDR3 runs to 13 residues. The V gene lost 0 bases and the J gene lost 13 bases, with 12 bases spanning the gap. Germline V lookup: CDR1 ENHRY, CDR2 SYGVKD.

This clonotype was seen a handful of times. This sequence joins TRBV13 and TRBJ2-5; TRBD1 matches 9 bases. This CDR3 comprises 16 residues. CDR1 and CDR2 (germline): PRHDT, FYEKMQ (reference sequence). V trimming: 2 bases; J trimming: 5 bases; junction bases outside the gene matches: 9. The CDR3 nucleotides read TGTGCCAGCAGCTTATGGGCGGGACAGGGTCCCGAGACCCAGTACTTC. It specifies CASSLWAGQGPETQYF.

This clonotype was detected a few times. V gene TRBV24-1 combines with J gene TRBJ2-3; D is unclear. Trimming took off 3 bases at V and 3 bases at J, with 12 bases between the two ends. This CDR3 region has 15 residues. CDR1 and CDR2 from the germline V gene are KGHDR and SFDVKD. CDR3 bases: TGTGCCACCAGTGATCAGGCCGGGTGGACAGATACGCAGTATTTT. This codes for CATSDQAGWTDTQYF.

The chain has TRBV12-3 or TRBV12-4 and TRBJ2-3, with TRBD1 matching over 8 bases. V shed 3 bases, J shed 8 bases, and the junction held 7 bases outside the gene matches. The CDR3 extends over 14 amino acids. CDR3 protein: CASSFAQGVSTQYF. The DNA of the CDR3 is TGTGCCAGCAGTTTTGCACAGGGGGTTTCTACGCAGTATTTT.

This clonotype was detected a few times. The J gene is TRBJ2-3, the V gene TRBV27, with 11 bases aligning to TRBD2. This CDR3 is 15 amino acids long. The ends lost 6 bases at V and 6 bases at J; junction bases unmatched: 8. Germline assignment: CDR1 MNHEY and CDR2 SMNVEV (reference sequence). The CDR3 reads CASRIAGGPRDTQYF. As DNA, the CDR3 is TGTGCCAGCAGAATAGCGGGGGGGCCCCGGGATACGCAGTATTTT.

The gene calls are TRBV3-1 and TRBJ2-5, with D unclear. The V end lost 0 bases, the J end lost 4 bases, and 18 bases lay between the germline ends. This CDR3 is 17 amino acids long. Germline assignment: CDR1 LGHDT and CDR2 YNNKEL (reference sequence). The CDR3 region is CASSQDRVTPERETQYF. The CDR3 DNA is TGTGCCAGCAGCCAAGATCGAGTGACCCCGGAGCGAGAGACCCAGTACTTC.

This clonotype was observed a handful of times. The V and J genes are TRBV7-9 and TRBJ2-3; D gene unclear. There are 13 residues in the CDR3. Germline assignment: CDR1 SEHNR and CDR2 FQNEAQ (reference sequence). V dropped 1 base and J dropped 2 bases, with 4 bases sitting between them. CDR3 loop: CASSLDVTDTQYF. The DNA for the CDR3 is TGTGCCAGCAGCTTAGATGTCACAGATACGCAGTATTTT.

In its sample, this clonotype was seen many times. V and J are TRBV20-1 and TRBJ2-3; 10 nucleotides line up with TRBD2. The CDR3 extends over 15 amino acids. Per germline, CDR1 DFQATT and CDR2 SNEGSKA (reference sequence). Trimming at V came to 3 bases and at J to 2 bases, leaving 5 bases not matched to a gene. CDR3: CSASPLAGVTDTQYF. In nucleotides, the CDR3 is TGCAGTGCTAGCCCCCTAGCGGGGGTCACAGATACGCAGTATTTT.

J is TRBJ2-4 and V is TRBV7-2, with D tentatively TRBD2 (5 bases). The J call may be mistaken, given a closer DNA end match to TRBJ2-7. The CDR3 spans 15 residues. The germline gives CDR1 SGHTA, CDR2 FQGNSA. CDR3 region: CASSPRRTDTYEQYF. The CDR3, as DNA: TGTGCCAGCAGCCCACGGAGGACGGATACCTACGAGCAGTACTTC.

The rearrangement uses TRBV4-2 and TRBJ1-5; D unresolved. Germline V gene sequence: CDR1 LGHNA, CDR2 YNFKEQ. The CDR3 runs 14 residues. V lost 0 bases and J 6 bases, leaving 9 bases between the germline ends. CDR3 DNA sequence: TGTGCCAGCAGCCAAGACGGTCTCGGTCAGCCCCAGCATTTT. Protein product: CASSQDGLGQPQHF.

As to this clonotype: Given a much more abundant clone one base away, this may be a read error. The gene calls are TRBV4-3 and TRBJ2-4; possibly TRBD2 for D (7 bases). The J call is doubtful: the DNA matches TRBJ2-7 better. The CDR3 is 15 residues long. From germline, CDR1 is LGHNA and CDR2 YSLEER. The CDR3 DNA sequence: TGCGCCAGCAACCAGGAGGGGGGGCCCTTTGCCGAGCAGTACTTC. This sequence encodes CASNQEGGPFAEQYF.